A selection of T cell receptor beta chains follows, all from one sample in a study of vaccination effects on CD4 cells after COVID-19. Here immunoSEQ multiplex PCR was the method, and the copy in TCRdb shows in-frame clones only, minus some. The profile covers fewer than 75,000 clones, with 78% appearing a single time and about 4.4% taken by the ten largest. What these receptors recognize is not known. This specimen consisted of CD4+ T cells from PBMCs cultured without peptide, obtained after COVID-19 vaccination. These TCRs come from a human donor who received a COVID-19 vaccine. Both conserved end residues are part of each CDR3. D genes are given only for firm matches. Clone sizes are given selectively: once, few, many, or a class where the clone is expanded.

16,TRBD2,-,TRBJ2-3,TRBV13,CASSRTSGIPVVEQYF,TGTGCCAGCAGCCGAACTAGCGGGATACCAGTCGTAGAGCAGTATTTT
15,TRBD1,-,TRBJ2-2,TRBV5-1,CASSKDRANTGELFF,TGCGCCAGCAGCAAGGACAGGGCGAACACCGGGGAGCTGTTTTTT
15,TRBD1,-,TRBJ2-7,TRBV19,CASSMTWDSSYEQYF,TGTGCCAGTAGTATGACGTGGGACAGCTCCTACGAGCAGTACTTC
16,TRBD2,-,TRBJ2-4,TRBV27,CASSLGTSGSRYIQYF,TGTGCCAGCAGTTTAGGCACTAGCGGGAGTAGGTACATTCAGTACTTC
14,TRBD2,-,TRBJ2-1,TRBV28,CASSRTSIYNEQFF,TGTGCCAGCAGCCGGACTAGCATTTACAATGAGCAGTTCTTC
13,-,-,TRBJ1-1,TRBV11-2,CASSPRLNTEAFF,TGTGCCAGCAGCCCCCGCTTGAACACTGAAGCTTTCTTT
15,TRBD1,-,TRBJ2-1,TRBV13,CASSSPRQGDNEQFF,TGTGCCAGCAGCTCCCCAAGACAGGGTGACAATGAGCAGTTCTTC
15,-,-,TRBJ2-3,TRBV5-4,CASSSGGTSTDTQYF,TGTGCCAGCAGCAGTGGAGGTACTAGCACAGATACGCAGTATTTT
14,-,-,TRBJ2-5,TRBV10-3,CAISESNSKETQYF,TGTGCCATCAGTGAGTCGAACAGCAAAGAGACCCAGTACTTC
15,TRBD1,-,TRBJ1-1,TRBV9,CASSLTGGARTEAFF,TGTGCCAGCTCGTTGACAGGGGGCGCGAGGACTGAAGCTTTCTTT
13,-,-,TRBJ1-1,TRBV7-2,CASSLGQLAEAFF,TGTGCCAGCAGCTTAGGGCAACTAGCTGAAGCTTTCTTT
16,TRBD2,-,TRBJ2-7,TRBV19,CASSARRAGEMYEQYF,TGTGCCAGTAGTGCCCGGCGAGCGGGAGAGATGTACGAGCAGTACTTC
16,-,few,TRBJ2-7,TRBV4-1,CASSQEGGAFSYEQYF,TGCGCCAGCAGCCAAGAAGGGGGGGCCTTCTCCTACGAGCAGTACTTC
15,-,-,TRBJ2-3,TRBV9,CASSGISGLTDTQYF,TGTGCCAGCAGCGGGATATCTGGGCTGACAGATACGCAGTATTTT
14,-,few,TRBJ2-7,TRBV27,CASSNSGHSYEQYF,TGTGCCAGCAGTAATTCGGGACACTCCTACGAGCAGTACTTC
16,TRBD1,-,TRBJ1-6,TRBV6-5,CASSYTMDRVLSPLHF,TGTGCCAGCAGTTACACCATGGACAGGGTTTTATCACCCCTCCACTTT